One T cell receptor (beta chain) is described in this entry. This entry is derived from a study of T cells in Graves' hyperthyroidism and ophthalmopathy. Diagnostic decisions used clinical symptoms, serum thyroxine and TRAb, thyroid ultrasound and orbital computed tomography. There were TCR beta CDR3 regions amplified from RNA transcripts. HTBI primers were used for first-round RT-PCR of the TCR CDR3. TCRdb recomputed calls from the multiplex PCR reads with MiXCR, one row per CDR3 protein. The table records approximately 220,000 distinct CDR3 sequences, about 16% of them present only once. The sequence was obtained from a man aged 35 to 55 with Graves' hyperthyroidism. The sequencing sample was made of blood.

The CDR3 protein is CASSIRPTRPQHF. CDR3 bases: TGTGCCAGTAGTATCAGGCCCACCAGGCCCCAGCATTTT. The chain joins TRBV19 to TRBJ1-5; D remains unclear. There are 13 residues in the CDR3. Deletions cut 3 bases from V and 9 bases from J, with 12 bases between. Germline CDR1 reads LNHDA; CDR2 reads SQIVND (reference sequence).